Following are 20 T cell receptor beta chains from one sample sequenced in a study of T cells after yellow fever vaccination. Via MiXCR, TCRdb re-called the 5' RACE reads, giving one row per CDR3 protein. Among about 510,000 distinct CDR3 sequences listed, just over 20% were seen once. Sequencing used PBMCs, obtained around 3 weeks after the first yellow fever vaccination. All receptors come from a man aged 18-30 years who received the YFV17D yellow fever vaccine.

V gene TRBV7-7 combines with J gene TRBJ2-1; D is perhaps TRBD1 (6 bases). V was cut by 3 bases and J by 0 bases, with 12 bases left in between. The CDR3 has 16 amino acids. Per the germline V gene, CDR1 is SSHAT and CDR2 is FNYEAQ (reference sequence). For the CDR3, the DNA is TGTGCCAGCAGCTTGAATAAGGGGGTCTCCTACAATGAGCAGTTCTTC. Residues: CASSLNKGVSYNEQFF. Full variable domain (outside the CDR3, taken from reference TRBV7-7 and TRBJ2-1): GAGVSQSPRYKVTKRGQDVTLRCDPISSHATLYWYQQALGQGPEFLTYFNYEAQPDKSGLPSDRFSAERPEGSISTLTIQRTEQRDSAMYRCASSLNKGVSYNEQFFGPGTRLTVL.

The rearrangement joins TRBV20-1 to TRBJ2-3; possible D gene TRBD2, 6 bases. This CDR3 comprises 15 residues. V gave up 6 bases and J gave up 0 bases, with 16 bases separating them. Germline CDR1 and CDR2: DFQATT and SNEGSKA (reference sequence). CDR3 sequence reads: CSAYRPGASTDTQYF. For the CDR3, the DNA is TGCAGTGCATACCGCCCGGGAGCTAGCACAGATACGCAGTATTTT.

The V and J genes are TRBV11-2 and TRBJ2-2; either TRBD1 or TRBD2 may supply D (6 bases each). Germline V gene lookup returns CDR1 SGHAT and CDR2 FQNNGV. The CDR3 loop spans 15 amino acids. Trimming stripped 3 bases from V and 4 bases from J, with 12 bases between. CDR3 amino acids: CASSLGGSGTGELFF. CDR3 bases: TGTGCCAGCAGCTTGGGGGGCTCAGGCACCGGGGAGCTGTTTTTT.

In this sample, this clonotype turned up a few times. The chain employs TRBV2 and TRBJ2-5, with 9 bases identical to TRBD2. CDR3 length: 14 amino acids. Germline V gives CDR1 SNHLY, CDR2 FYNNEI. The V and J ends lost 6 bases and 5 bases, in that order; junction bases with no gene match: 7. The CDR3 reads CASRPTSGGETQYF. DNA for the CDR3: TGTGCCAGCAGACCGACTAGCGGCGGGGAGACCCAGTACTTC.

Many counts were recorded for this clonotype. CDR3 coding DNA: TGTGCCAGCAGCCCCCGCCGGGACCCACCCACAGATACGCAGTATTTT. Its protein product is CASSPRRDPPTDTQYF. The chain links TRBV7-2 to TRBJ2-3; possibly TRBD1 or TRBD2 for D (5 bases each). V lost 5 bases, J lost 2 bases, and 17 bases lay in between. This CDR3 region has 16 residues. Germline-derived CDR1 and CDR2 are SGHTA and FQGNSA.

The V call is TRBV4-2, the J call TRBJ2-7; tentatively, D is TRBD1 (5 bases). Looked up from germline, CDR1 is LGHNA and CDR2 is YNFKEQ. The V and J ends lost 4 bases and 5 bases respectively, with 21 bases between them. The length of the CDR3 is 16 residues. In DNA, the CDR3 is TGTGCCAGCAGCCCTGGTCCTCCATCGCGCAGGGACGAGCAGTACTTC. This codes for CASSPGPPSRRDEQYF.

The CDR3 DNA reads TGTGCCAGCAGCCCCGGGGAGATGAGGATTCAGTACTTC. Translating it yields CASSPGEMRIQYF. The V gene is TRBV3-1, the J gene TRBJ2-4, with a weak D call TRBD2 (5 bases). The length of the CDR3 is 13 residues. CDR1 and CDR2 from the germline V gene are LGHDT and YNNKEL (reference sequence). Trimming left V 4 bases short and J 10 bases short, with 14 bases between.

This rearrangement joins TRBV4-3 to TRBJ2-2; no clear D. Per the germline V gene, CDR1 is LGHNA and CDR2 is YSLEER. This CDR3 region has 14 residues. With 3 bases removed from V and 4 bases from J, the gap between germline ends came to 9 bases. The CDR3 coding sequence is TGCGCCAGCAGCCACACGACGGTCACCGGGGAGCTGTTTTTT. Translation: CASSHTTVTGELFF.

This clonotype was detected a few times. One end of the junction is discordant with germline, which a read error may explain. The chain is built from TRBV12-3 or TRBV12-4 and TRBJ2-5; 8 nucleotides line up with TRBD2. The CDR3 runs 14 residues. The CDR3 DNA reads as TGTGCCAGCAGTCTAGCGACTAGCGCGGAGACCCAGTACTTC. Amino acids: CASSLATSAETQYF.

This clonotype was seen only a few times. The chain links TRBV18 to TRBJ1-1, with D tentatively TRBD1 (6 bases). Germline loops: CDR1 KGHSH, CDR2 LQKENI. Trimming cost V 3 bases and J 3 bases, with 14 bases left between them. The CDR3 extends over 15 amino acids. CDR3 loop: CASSPRTVSYTEAFF. The CDR3 bases are TGTGCCAGCTCACCCAGGACAGTGTCTTACACTGAAGCTTTCTTT.

The chain is built from TRBV12-3 or TRBV12-4 and TRBJ2-3; D not resolved. Trimming took off 3 bases at V and 6 bases at J, with 19 bases between the two ends. The CDR3 consists of 16 residues. As DNA, the CDR3 is TGTGCCAGCAGTTTTTCGGGTTACGTTTTCGGGGATACGCAGTATTTT. Protein: CASSFSGYVFGDTQYF.

DNA for the CDR3: TGCAGTGCTAGCAGGGGAGCGAACACCGGGGAGCTGTTTTTT. Translating gives CSASRGANTGELFF. The rearrangement uses TRBV20-1 and TRBJ2-2; D may be TRBD1 (6 bases). V gave up 3 bases and J gave up 0 bases, with 8 bases separating them. Germline values: CDR1 DFQATT, CDR2 SNEGSKA (reference sequence). The CDR3 loop spans 14 amino acids.

This clonotype has only a few counts. The chain couples TRBV12-3 or TRBV12-4 to TRBJ2-4, with TRBD2 as a possible D gene (6 bases). The CDR3 spans 15 residues. V shed 4 bases and J shed 0 bases, with 10 bases lying between them. In DNA form, the CDR3 reads TGTGCCAGCAGTTCACGGGGACTAGCCAAAAACATTCAGTACTTC. Amino acids: CASSSRGLAKNIQYF.

The chain carries TRBV3-1 and TRBJ2-1; TRBD1 or TRBD2 may be the D gene (6 bases each). The V gene lost 3 bases and the J gene lost 6 bases, with 9 bases spanning the gap. Germline CDR1 LGHDT, CDR2 YNNKEL (reference sequence). The CDR3 runs 13 residues. The CDR3 protein is CASSQRGVNEQFF. As DNA, the CDR3 is TGTGCCAGCAGCCAGAGGGGGGTCAATGAGCAGTTCTTC.

In its sample, this clonotype was seen a few times. The CDR3 here is CASSLNSQQFF. The CDR3 DNA sequence: TGTGCCAGCAGTTTAAATTCCCAGCAGTTCTTC. This chain connects TRBV12-3 or TRBV12-4 to TRBJ2-1; D ambiguous. The CDR3 is 11 amino acids. V lost 2 bases to trimming and J lost 11 bases, with 7 bases between them.

V is TRBV18 and J is TRBJ2-5; tentatively, D is TRBD2 (5 bases). This CDR3 region has 14 residues. Germline CDR1 reads KGHSH; CDR2 reads LQKENI. With 3 bases removed from V and 5 bases from J, the gap between germline ends came to 13 bases. CDR3 nucleotide sequence: TGTGCCAGCTCACCCCCTACTAGAGTGGAGACCCAGTACTTC. It specifies CASSPPTRVETQYF.

The chain links TRBV18 to TRBJ1-5; D is undetermined. Deletions cut 5 bases from V and 4 bases from J, with 12 bases between. This CDR3 region has 14 residues. Germline V lookup: CDR1 KGHSH, CDR2 LQKENI. In DNA, the CDR3 is TGTGCCAGCTCAACGGCGGTTCGTAATCAGCCCCAGCATTTT. As protein: CASSTAVRNQPQHF. The full variable domain, its missing parts supplied by reference TRBV18 and TRBJ1-5, is NAGVMQNPRHLVRRRGQEARLRCSPMKGHSHVYWYRQLPEEGLKFMVYLQKENIIDESGMPKERFSAEFPKEGPSILRIQQVVRGDSAAYFCASSTAVRNQPQHFGDGTRLSIL.

This clonotype turned up a few times. This chain links TRBV3-1 with TRBJ2-7; 7 nucleotides match TRBD2. Germline CDR1 reads LGHDT; CDR2 reads YNNKEL (reference sequence). V was pared by 0 bases and J by 2 bases, with 7 bases of the junction left unmatched. The CDR3 contains 16 residues. Here the CDR3 DNA reads TGTGCCAGCAGCCAAGATCTATGGCGGGAGACCTACGAGCAGTACTTC. Protein: CASSQDLWRETYEQYF.

This clonotype was found a few times. V is TRBV7-8 and J is TRBJ2-3, with 10 bases matching TRBD2. Germline-derived CDR1 and CDR2 are SGHVS and FQNEAQ. The V and J ends lost 10 bases and 0 bases, in that order; junction bases with no gene match: 7. This CDR3 region has 15 residues. As DNA, the CDR3 is TGTGCCATCCGTAGCGGGGGGTTTAGCACAGATACGCAGTATTTT. Its protein product is CAIRSGGFSTDTQYF.

A few counts support this clonotype. The rearrangement joins TRBV6-5 to TRBJ1-6; 8 bases line up with TRBD1. The germline V gene has CDR1 MNHEY and CDR2 SVGAGI. The ends lost 2 bases at V and 8 bases at J; junction bases unmatched: 8. The CDR3 is 16 amino acids. CDR3 sequence: CASSYSQGALDSPLHF. In DNA form, the CDR3 reads TGTGCCAGCAGTTACAGCCAGGGGGCCTTGGATTCACCCCTCCACTTT.